The source of this TCR beta chain is a study of tumor and adjacent non-tumor tissue in lung cancer. CDR3 length equals 11 residues. The ends were cut back, 5 bases at V and 4 bases at J, with 3 bases in the middle. Per the germline V gene, CDR1 is MNHEY and CDR2 is SVGEGT. Findings and limits, study-wide: Tumor TCR diversity, when higher, was linked to shorter survival. Top 100 clones took a larger repertoire share in normal lung. Compared with tumor, normal lung showed significantly lower TCR diversity.

TCRbeta libraries were built with three rounds of nested PCR, modified from ARM-PCR. MiXCR, applied by TCRdb to the multiplex PCR reads, yields one record per CDR3 protein. The sample lists about 43,000 distinct CDR3 sequences; around three fifths were seen once. RNA was extracted from bulk tissue without any cell sorting. More than 3 cm separated this lung sample from the edge of the tumor. Between August and November 2014, newly diagnosed, chemotherapy-naive lung cancer patients underwent thoracic surgery in China. This clonotype was counted between two and nine times. Its antigen is as yet unknown. A much larger clone differs by one base, so this may be a read error. The final CDR3 position lacks the conserved phenylalanine or tryptophan, pointing to a likely read error.

J is TRBJ2-1 and V is TRBV6-2 or TRBV6-3; D ambiguous. Sequenced material: distant non-tumor lung tissue. The clonotype originates from a man over 45 with non-small cell lung cancer. This chain's CDR3 is CASSPYNEQFS. The CDR3 nucleotides are TGTGCCAGCAGTCCTTACAATGAGCAGTTCTCC.